The 28 T cell receptor beta chains below all came from one sample that was sequenced in a study of OX40 agonist ivuxolimab in advanced cancers. Assay used: immunoSEQ multiplex PCR; TCRdb lists only in-frame clones, some missing. The sample consists of about 150,000 clones, about nine tenths of them appearing once. The source material was CD4+ or CD8+ T cells sorted from blood, sampled in a trial of the OX40 agonist ivuxolimab. These receptors all stem from an adult with an advanced solid tumor such as melanoma, head and neck, liver or kidney cancer.

The V call is TRBV28, the J call TRBJ2-5; TRBD2 aligns across 7 bases. The V gene end was trimmed by 7 bases and the J gene end by 2 bases; junction bases not matched to a gene: 4. CDR1 and CDR2 from the germline V gene are MDHEN and SYDVKM. The length of the CDR3 is 13 residues. CDR3 region: CASTSSGQETQYF. CDR3 nucleotide sequence: TGTGCCAGCACTTCTAGCGGACAAGAGACCCAGTACTTC.

J is TRBJ1-1 and V is TRBV2, with D maybe TRBD1 (5 bases). Trimming left V 8 bases short and J 5 bases short, with 15 bases between. This CDR3 region has 13 residues. Germline V gene sequence: CDR1 SNHLY, CDR2 FYNNEI. CDR3 coding DNA: TGTGCCAGCCTGTCCGACCAGGGAACTGAAGCTTTCTTT. Translating gives CASLSDQGTEAFF. Full variable domain (remainder filled in from reference TRBV2 and TRBJ1-1): EPEVTQTPSHQVTQMGQEVILRCVPISNHLYFYWYRQILGQKVEFLVSFYNNEISEKSEIFDDQFSVERPDGSNFTLKIRSTKLEDSAMYFCASLSDQGTEAFFGQGTRLTVV.

CDR3: CASSKWGGNYGYTF. CDR3 coding DNA: TGTGCCAGCAGCAAATGGGGGGGAAACTATGGCTACACCTTC. The V gene is TRBV21-1, the J gene TRBJ1-2. TRBV21-1 is described as a pseudogene. The CDR3 contains 14 residues.

The gene calls are TRBV6-6 and TRBJ1-3; D not resolved. The germline gives CDR1 MNHNY, CDR2 SVGAGI (reference sequence). The length of the CDR3 is 15 residues. Trimming removed 4 bases at V and 4 bases at J, with 14 bases between. The chain's CDR3 is CASSSSSSLGNTIYF. CDR3 sequence (DNA): TGTGCCAGCAGTTCTAGCAGCTCTCTAGGAAACACCATATATTTT.

V is TRBV9 and J is TRBJ1-5; D uncertain. This CDR3 has 14 amino acids. Germline V CDR1 and CDR2: SGDLS, YYNGEE. Trimming pared 0 bases from V and 5 bases from J, leaving 9 bases between. CDR3 in amino acids: CASSVGVGYQPQHF. CDR3 bases: TGTGCCAGCAGCGTAGGAGTGGGTTATCAGCCCCAGCATTTT.

The chain combines TRBV29-1 with TRBJ1-4; 8 positions agree with TRBD1. The J segment lost 4 bases and the V segment lost 4 bases, leaving 2 bases of the junction unmatched. The CDR3 contains 13 residues. CDR1 and CDR2 from the germline V gene are SQVTM and ANQGSEA. The CDR3: CSVGDRSNEKLFF. As DNA, the CDR3 is TGCAGCGTTGGGGACAGGAGTAATGAAAAACTGTTTTTT. Drawing the rest from reference TRBV29-1 and TRBJ1-4, the complete variable domain is SAVISQKPSRDICQRGTSLTIQCQVDSQVTMMFWYRQQPGQSLTLIATANQGSEATYESGFVIDKFPISRPNLTFSTLTVSNMSPEDSSIYLCSVGDRSNEKLFFGSGTQLSVL.

The rearrangement links TRBV5-1 to TRBJ1-1; perhaps TRBD1 as D (6 bases). V was clipped by 1 base and J by 5 bases, with 15 bases between them. The CDR3 extends over 15 amino acids. Germline CDR1 SGHRS, CDR2 YFSETQ. CDR3 protein: CASSLKGGELTEAFF. The CDR3 nucleotides read TGCGCCAGCAGCTTGAAAGGGGGAGAACTAACTGAAGCTTTCTTT.

The V and J genes are TRBV6-1 and TRBJ2-1, with TRBD2 identical over 7 bases. The germline V gene encodes CDR1 MNHNS and CDR2 SASEGT. The CDR3 runs to 12 residues. V trimming: 7 bases; J trimming: 15 bases; junction bases outside the gene matches: 12. CDR3 in DNA: TGTGCCAGCACCCCTTGGGCGGGAGAATGGTTCTTC. This sequence encodes CASTPWAGEWFF.

V usage is TRBV11-2 and J usage is TRBJ2-2, with D unresolved. Germline loops: CDR1 SGHAT, CDR2 FQNNGV. V dropped 0 bases and J dropped 7 bases, with 6 bases sitting between them. This CDR3 is 13 amino acids long. The DNA for the CDR3 is TGTGCCAGCAGCTTAGAGGGTTTCGGGGAGCTGTTTTTT. Its translation: CASSLEGFGELFF.

This clone was detected once. The CDR3 region is CASSQDRASNEQFF. CDR3 in DNA: TGCGCCAGCAGCCAAGACAGGGCCAGCAATGAGCAGTTCTTC. The genes are TRBV4-3 and TRBJ2-1; D may be TRBD1 (5 bases). Trimming took 0 bases from V and 6 from J, leaving 9 bases between them. Germline CDR1 is LGHNA and CDR2 is YSLEER. The CDR3 totals 14 residues.

This chain connects TRBV9 to TRBJ2-2; D possibly matches TRBD1 or TRBD2 (5 bases each). CDR3 size: 15 residues. Germline CDR1 SGDLS, CDR2 YYNGEE. Trimming took off 3 bases at V and 4 bases at J, with 13 bases between the two ends. The CDR3, as DNA: TGTGCCAGCAGCGCCCTCCAGAGGGGCACCGGGGAGCTGTTTTTT. Translated, it gives CASSALQRGTGELFF.

In this sample, this clone turned up a few times. The rearrangement uses TRBV19 and TRBJ1-2; TRBD1 might be the D (5 bases). CDR1 is LNHDA and CDR2 is SQIVND in the germline V gene (reference sequence). This CDR3 is built from 15 residues. Trimming took 10 bases from V and 5 from J, leaving 23 bases between them. The CDR3 here is CATQTTGGGRYGYTF. DNA of the CDR3: TGTGCCACTCAAACTACCGGGGGGGGAAGATATGGCTACACCTTC. Filled out from reference TRBV19 and TRBJ1-2, the complete variable domain reads DGGITQSPKYLFRKEGQNVTLSCEQNLNHDAMYWYRQDPGQGLRLIYYSQIVNDFQKGDIAEGYSVSREKKESFPLTVTSAQKNPTAFYLCATQTTGGGRYGYTFGSGTRLTVV.

The chain is built from TRBV7-2 and TRBJ2-7; 10 bases are shared with TRBD2. The CDR3 extends over 14 amino acids. The germline V gene has CDR1 SGHTA and CDR2 FQGNSA. Losses at the gene ends were 2 bases for V and 4 bases for J; bases not matched to a gene: 2. CDR3 loop: CASSLRTSGYEQYF. CDR3 bases: TGTGCCAGCAGCTTAAGGACTAGCGGTTACGAGCAGTACTTC.

The rearrangement joins TRBV7-3 to TRBJ2-1, with D possibly matching TRBD1 (6 bases). Germline CDR1 is SGHTA and CDR2 is FQGTGA. The V and J ends lost 5 bases and 4 bases respectively, with 18 bases between them. The length of the CDR3 is 16 residues. The CDR3 sequence: CASSPVGGQLYNEQFF. DNA of the CDR3: TGTGCCAGCAGCCCGGTGGGCGGACAGTTATACAATGAGCAGTTCTTC.

This sequence joins TRBV7-3 and TRBJ1-1; 7 bases align to TRBD1. After removal of 3 bases from V and 5 bases from J, the junction contained 3 bases not matched to a gene. The CDR3 spans 13 residues. Germline V gene data show CDR1 as SGHTA and CDR2 as FQGTGA. CDR3 sequence (DNA): TGTGCCAGCAGCTTGACAGGGTTTACTGAAGCTTTCTTT. It translates to CASSLTGFTEAFF.

The rearrangement uses TRBV7-2 and TRBJ2-1, with TRBD2 identical over 14 bases. The CDR3 has 17 amino acids. From germline, CDR1 is SGHTA and CDR2 FQGNSA. The V and J ends lost 5 bases and 7 bases, in that order; junction bases with no gene match: 10. In nucleotides, the CDR3 is TGTGCCAGCAGCCGAAGACTAGCGGGAGGGCCGGGAAATGAGCAGTTCTTC. This codes for CASSRRLAGGPGNEQFF. Combining the CDR3 with reference TRBV7-2 and TRBJ2-1 gives the whole variable domain GAGVSQSPSNKVTEKGKDVELRCDPISGHTALYWYRQSLGQGLEFLIYFQGNSAPDKSGLPSDRFSAERTGGSVSTLTIQRTQQEDSAVYLCASSRRLAGGPGNEQFFGPGTRLTVL.

CDR3: CASSTTLSSGNTIYF. CDR3 nucleotides: TGTGCCAGCAGTACAACGCTCTCCTCTGGAAACACCATATATTTT. V usage is TRBV6-5 and J usage is TRBJ1-3; D is unresolved. The CDR3 length is 15 residues. Germline loops: CDR1 MNHEY, CDR2 SVGAGI. Trimming cost V 5 bases and J 0 bases, with 11 bases left between them.

The rearrangement links TRBV30 to TRBJ2-7; D perhaps matches TRBD2 (5 bases). From germline, CDR1 is GTSNPN and CDR2 SVGIG (reference sequence). This CDR3 has 13 amino acids. Deletions cut 4 bases from V and 0 bases from J, with 10 bases between. CDR3 amino acids: CAWTSGLSYEQYF. CDR3 DNA sequence: TGTGCCTGGACCAGCGGTCTCTCCTACGAGCAGTACTTC.

The chain links TRBV6-1 to TRBJ2-3; 12 nucleotides line up with TRBD2. With V trimmed by 4 bases and J by 12 bases, 14 bases remained unmatched. The germline V gene has CDR1 MNHNS and CDR2 SASEGT. The CDR3 extends over 16 amino acids. The CDR3 coding sequence is TGTGCCAGCAGTGGAGGGGTCACTAGCGGGAGGTCTTCACAGTATTTT. Translated, it gives CASSGGVTSGRSSQYF.

CDR3 DNA sequence: TGTGCCAGCTCACCAGGGACAGGGACTCAGCCCCAGCATTTT. It translates to CASSPGTGTQPQHF. V and J are TRBV18 and TRBJ1-5; TRBD1 aligns across 9 bases. Germline CDR1 and CDR2: KGHSH and LQKENI. V gave up 2 bases and J gave up 6 bases; unmatched junction bases: 2. CDR3 length equals 14 residues.

This clone was seen just once. The chain links TRBV27 to TRBJ1-1; TRBD1 aligns across 8 bases. The germline V gene encodes CDR1 MNHEY and CDR2 SMNVEV (reference sequence). V was pared by 5 bases and J by 11 bases, with 16 bases of the junction left unmatched. The CDR3 length is 15 residues. CDR3 sequence: CASSPGQGGTTSAFF. The CDR3 coding sequence is TGTGCCAGCAGTCCAGGACAGGGCGGTACTACGTCGGCTTTCTTT.

Only a few counts were recorded for this clone. This rearrangement joins TRBV6-5 to TRBJ2-7; 7 bases fit TRBD1. The CDR3 has 13 amino acids. Germline V gene lookup returns CDR1 MNHEY and CDR2 SVGAGI. V gave up 6 bases and J gave up 1 base; unmatched junction bases: 3. CDR3 residues: CASSRDRSYEQYF. As DNA, the CDR3 is TGTGCCAGCAGCCGGGACAGATCCTACGAGCAGTACTTC.

This chain joins TRBV23-1 and TRBJ2-7; D might be TRBD2 (5 bases). TRBV23-1 qualifies as an ORF whose function is uncertain. CDR3 length: 15 residues. Trimming removed 0 bases from V and 6 bases from J, with 15 bases in between. CDR3 loop: CASSQSEAERFEQYF. Here the CDR3 DNA reads TGCGCCAGCAGTCAATCGGAGGCAGAGAGGTTCGAGCAGTACTTC.

This chain connects TRBV4-2 to TRBJ2-1; 7 nucleotides align to TRBD2. The trim removed 1 base at V and 8 bases at J, leaving 14 bases unmatched. This CDR3 has 17 amino acids. Germline V gene lookup returns CDR1 LGHNA and CDR2 YNFKEQ. The CDR3 bases are TGTGCCAGCAGCCAAGTGTCAACGGGAGGCCCCAGGGATGAGCAGTTCTTC. Its protein is CASSQVSTGGPRDEQFF.

This clone is a singleton in its sample. This sequence joins TRBV28 and TRBJ2-2, with D possibly matching TRBD2 (6 bases). V was trimmed by 3 bases and J by 8 bases, leaving 16 bases between them. The CDR3 consists of 15 residues. Looked up from germline, CDR1 is MDHEN and CDR2 is SYDVKM. CDR3 bases: TGTGCCAGCAGTTTCGCACCTTTGGGGAGGGGGGAGCTGTTTTTT. Translation gives CASSFAPLGRGELFF.

V gene TRBV28 combines with J gene TRBJ1-5; D possibly corresponds to TRBD1 (6 bases). V lost 2 bases and J lost 2, with 10 bases in between. CDR3 length equals 15 residues. The germline CDR1 and CDR2 sequences are MDHEN and SYDVKM. This chain's CDR3 is CASSLGGAGNQPQHF. In DNA, the CDR3 is TGTGCCAGCAGTTTAGGGGGCGCGGGCAATCAGCCCCAGCATTTT.

This rearrangement joins TRBV7-6 to TRBJ1-4; 10 bases fit TRBD1. The CDR3 totals 15 residues. The germline V gene has CDR1 SGHVS and CDR2 FNYEAQ. With 4 bases clipped from V and 8 bases from J, the junction kept 7 bases outside the gene matches. CDR3 amino acids: CASSSPTGGLEKLFF. CDR3 in DNA: TGTGCCAGCAGCTCCCCGACAGGGGGCTTGGAAAAACTGTTTTTT.

The gene calls are TRBV19 and TRBJ1-5; the D gene is possibly TRBD1 (5 bases). The CDR3 is made up of 14 amino acids. Germline V gene sequence: CDR1 LNHDA, CDR2 SQIVND (reference sequence). The V end lost 9 bases, the J end lost 0 bases, and 12 bases lay between the germline ends. DNA of the CDR3: TGTGCCAGCGGCCAGGGATCTAGCAATCAGCCCCAGCATTTT. Amino acids: CASGQGSSNQPQHF.